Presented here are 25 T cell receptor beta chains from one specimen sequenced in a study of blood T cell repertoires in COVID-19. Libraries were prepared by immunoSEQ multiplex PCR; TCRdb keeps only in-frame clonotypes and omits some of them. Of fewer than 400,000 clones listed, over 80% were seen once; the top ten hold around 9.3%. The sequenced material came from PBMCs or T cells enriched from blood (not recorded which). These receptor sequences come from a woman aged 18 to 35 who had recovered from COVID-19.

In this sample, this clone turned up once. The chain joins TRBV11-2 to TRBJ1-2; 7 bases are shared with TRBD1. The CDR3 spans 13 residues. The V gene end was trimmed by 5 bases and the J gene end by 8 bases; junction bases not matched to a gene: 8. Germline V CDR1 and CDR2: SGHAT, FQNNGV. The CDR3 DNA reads TGTGCCAGCAGCCCTGACAGGGTCAGCGGCTACACCTTC. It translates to CASSPDRVSGYTF.

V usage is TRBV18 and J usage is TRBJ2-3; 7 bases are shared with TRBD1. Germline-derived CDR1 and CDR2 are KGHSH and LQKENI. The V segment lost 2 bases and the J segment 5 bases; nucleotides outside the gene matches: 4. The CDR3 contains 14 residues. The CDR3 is CASSPLGGRDTQYF. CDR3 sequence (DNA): TGTGCCAGCTCACCATTAGGGGGCAGAGATACGCAGTATTTT.

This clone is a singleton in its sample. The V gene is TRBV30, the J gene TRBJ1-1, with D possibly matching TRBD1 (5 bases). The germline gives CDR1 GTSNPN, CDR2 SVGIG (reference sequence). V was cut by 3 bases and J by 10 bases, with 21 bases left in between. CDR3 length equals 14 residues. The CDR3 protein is CAWSEPVRVQGAFF. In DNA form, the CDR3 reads TGTGCCTGGAGCGAACCCGTCAGGGTACAAGGAGCTTTCTTT.

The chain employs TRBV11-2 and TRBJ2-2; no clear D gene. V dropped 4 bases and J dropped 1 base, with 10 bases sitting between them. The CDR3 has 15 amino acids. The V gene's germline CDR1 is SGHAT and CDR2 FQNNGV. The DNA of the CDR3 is TGTGCCAGCAGCTATGTTGGGCGGAACACCGGGGAGCTGTTTTTT. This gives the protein CASSYVGRNTGELFF.

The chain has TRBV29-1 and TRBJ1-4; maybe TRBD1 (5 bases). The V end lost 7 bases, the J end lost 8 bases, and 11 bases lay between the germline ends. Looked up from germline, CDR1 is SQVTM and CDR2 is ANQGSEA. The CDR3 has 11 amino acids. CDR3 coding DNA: TGCAGCGCCAGGGAGGGAGAAAAACTGTTTTTT. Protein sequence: CSAREGEKLFF. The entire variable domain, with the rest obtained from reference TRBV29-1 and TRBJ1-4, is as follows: SAVISQKPSRDICQRGTSLTIQCQVDSQVTMMFWYRQQPGQSLTLIATANQGSEATYESGFVIDKFPISRPNLTFSTLTVSNMSPEDSSIYLCSAREGEKLFFGSGTQLSVL.

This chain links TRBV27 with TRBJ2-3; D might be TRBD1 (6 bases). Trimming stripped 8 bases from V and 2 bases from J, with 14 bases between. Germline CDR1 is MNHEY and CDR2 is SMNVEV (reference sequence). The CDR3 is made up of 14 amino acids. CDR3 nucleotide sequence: TGTGCCAGCGCACAGGGCCCAACCACAGATACGCAGTATTTT. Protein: CASAQGPTTDTQYF.

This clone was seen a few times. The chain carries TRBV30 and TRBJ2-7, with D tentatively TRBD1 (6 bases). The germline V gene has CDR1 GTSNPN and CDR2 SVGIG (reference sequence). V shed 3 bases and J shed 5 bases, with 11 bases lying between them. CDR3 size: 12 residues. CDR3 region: CAWRWGQDEQYF. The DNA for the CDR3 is TGTGCCTGGAGATGGGGGCAGGACGAGCAGTACTTC.

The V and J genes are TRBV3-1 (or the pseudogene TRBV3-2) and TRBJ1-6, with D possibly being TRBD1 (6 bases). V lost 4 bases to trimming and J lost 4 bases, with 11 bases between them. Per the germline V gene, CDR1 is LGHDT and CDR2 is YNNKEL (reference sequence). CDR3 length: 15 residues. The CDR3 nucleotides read TGTGCCAGCAGCCCAGGGGCGGATTATAATTCACCCCTCCACTTT. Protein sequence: CASSPGADYNSPLHF.

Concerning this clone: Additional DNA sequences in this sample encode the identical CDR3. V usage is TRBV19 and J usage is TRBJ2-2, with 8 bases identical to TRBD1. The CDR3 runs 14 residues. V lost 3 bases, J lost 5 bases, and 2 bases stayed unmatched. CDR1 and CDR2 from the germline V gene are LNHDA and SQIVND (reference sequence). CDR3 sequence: CASSIRQGTGELFF. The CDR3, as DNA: TGTGCCAGTAGTATTAGACAGGGGACCGGGGAGCTGTTTTTT.

The CDR3 DNA sequence: TGTGCCAGCAGCTTACTGTCGTACACTGAAGCTTTCTTT. Translation gives CASSLLSYTEAFF. V usage is TRBV7-6 and J usage is TRBJ1-1; D is undetermined. The V gene lost 2 bases and the J gene lost 3 bases, with 7 bases spanning the gap. Germline loops: CDR1 SGHVS, CDR2 FNYEAQ. This CDR3 spans 13 amino acids.

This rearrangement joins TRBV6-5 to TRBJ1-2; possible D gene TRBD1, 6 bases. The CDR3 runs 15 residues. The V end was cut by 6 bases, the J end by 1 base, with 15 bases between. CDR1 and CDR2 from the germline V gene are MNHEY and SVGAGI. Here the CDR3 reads CASRDTGRLNYGYTF. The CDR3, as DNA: TGTGCCAGCAGAGACACAGGGAGACTTAACTATGGCTACACCTTC.

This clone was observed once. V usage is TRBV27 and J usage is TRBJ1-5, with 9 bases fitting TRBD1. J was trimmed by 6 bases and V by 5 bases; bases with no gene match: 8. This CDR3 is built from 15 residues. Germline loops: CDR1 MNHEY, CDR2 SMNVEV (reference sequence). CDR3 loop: CASSIQGAFGQPQHF. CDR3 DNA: TGTGCCAGCAGTATACAGGGGGCGTTTGGTCAGCCCCAGCATTTT.

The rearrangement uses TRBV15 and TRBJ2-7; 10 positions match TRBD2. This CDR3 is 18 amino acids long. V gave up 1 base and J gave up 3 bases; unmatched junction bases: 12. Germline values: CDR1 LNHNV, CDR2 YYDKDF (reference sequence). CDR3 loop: CATSRAPSGSPTFYEQYF. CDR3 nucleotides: TGTGCCACCAGCAGAGCCCCTAGCGGGAGCCCTACCTTCTACGAGCAGTACTTC. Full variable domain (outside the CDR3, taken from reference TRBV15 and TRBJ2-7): DAMVIQNPRYQVTQFGKPVTLSCSQTLNHNVMYWYQQKSSQAPKLLFHYYDKDFNNEADTPDNFQSRRPNTSFCFLDIRSPGLGDTAMYLCATSRAPSGSPTFYEQYFGPGTRLTVT.

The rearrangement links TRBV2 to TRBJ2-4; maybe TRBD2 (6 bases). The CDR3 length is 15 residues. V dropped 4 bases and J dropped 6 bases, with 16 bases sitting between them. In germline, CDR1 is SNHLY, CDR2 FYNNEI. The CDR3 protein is CASSARAGTGNIQYF. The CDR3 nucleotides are TGTGCCAGCAGTGCCAGGGCCGGGACTGGAAACATTCAGTACTTC.

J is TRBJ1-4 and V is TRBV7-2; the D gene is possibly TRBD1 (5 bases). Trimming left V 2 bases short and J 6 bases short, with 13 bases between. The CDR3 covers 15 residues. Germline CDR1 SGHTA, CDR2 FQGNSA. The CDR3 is CASSLLGRVDEKLFF. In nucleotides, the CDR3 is TGTGCCAGCAGCTTATTGGGCAGGGTTGATGAAAAACTGTTTTTT.

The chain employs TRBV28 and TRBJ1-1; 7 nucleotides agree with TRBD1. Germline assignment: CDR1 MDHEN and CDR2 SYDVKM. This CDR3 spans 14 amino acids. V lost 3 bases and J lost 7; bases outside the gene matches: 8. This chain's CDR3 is CASSFAGTVDEAFF. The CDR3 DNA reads TGTGCCAGCAGTTTCGCCGGGACAGTAGATGAAGCTTTCTTT.

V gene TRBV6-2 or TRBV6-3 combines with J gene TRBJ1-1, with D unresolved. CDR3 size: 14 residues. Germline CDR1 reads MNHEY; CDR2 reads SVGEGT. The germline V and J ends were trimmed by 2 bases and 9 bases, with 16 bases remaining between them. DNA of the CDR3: TGTGCCAGCAGTTACAGGCAACTAATTGAGAAAGCTTTCTTT. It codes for CASSYRQLIEKAFF.

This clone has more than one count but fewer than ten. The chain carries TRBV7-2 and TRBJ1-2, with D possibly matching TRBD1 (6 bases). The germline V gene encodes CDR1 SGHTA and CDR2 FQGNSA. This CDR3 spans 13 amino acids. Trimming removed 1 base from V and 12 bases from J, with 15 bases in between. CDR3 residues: CASSLVSGAGDTF. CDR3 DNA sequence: TGTGCCAGCAGCTTAGTGTCTGGGGCAGGGGACACCTTC.

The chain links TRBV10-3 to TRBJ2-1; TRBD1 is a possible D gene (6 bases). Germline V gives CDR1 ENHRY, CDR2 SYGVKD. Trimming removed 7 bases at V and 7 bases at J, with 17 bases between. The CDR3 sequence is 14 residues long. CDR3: CAITPGVEGNEQFF. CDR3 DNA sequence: TGTGCCATCACCCCAGGGGTTGAAGGGAATGAGCAGTTCTTC.

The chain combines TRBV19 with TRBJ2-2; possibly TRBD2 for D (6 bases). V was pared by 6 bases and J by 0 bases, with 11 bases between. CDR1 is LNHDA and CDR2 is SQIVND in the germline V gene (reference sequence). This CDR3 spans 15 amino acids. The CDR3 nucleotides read TGTGCCAGTAGAGTGGGAGGAGCGAACACCGGGGAGCTGTTTTTT. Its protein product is CASRVGGANTGELFF.

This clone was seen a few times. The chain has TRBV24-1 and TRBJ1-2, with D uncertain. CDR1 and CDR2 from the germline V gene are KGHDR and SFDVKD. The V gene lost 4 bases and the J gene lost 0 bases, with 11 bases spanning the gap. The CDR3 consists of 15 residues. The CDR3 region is CATSDSGSSNYGYTF. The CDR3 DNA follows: TGTGCCACCAGTGACTCAGGATCTTCTAACTATGGCTACACCTTC.

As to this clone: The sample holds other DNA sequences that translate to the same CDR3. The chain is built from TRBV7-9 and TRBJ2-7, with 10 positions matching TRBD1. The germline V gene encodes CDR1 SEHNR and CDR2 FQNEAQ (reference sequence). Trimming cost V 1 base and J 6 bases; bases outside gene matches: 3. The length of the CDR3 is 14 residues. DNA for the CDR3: TGTGCCAGCAGCTTAGGACAGGGGGCGGGCGAGCAGTACTTC. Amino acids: CASSLGQGAGEQYF.

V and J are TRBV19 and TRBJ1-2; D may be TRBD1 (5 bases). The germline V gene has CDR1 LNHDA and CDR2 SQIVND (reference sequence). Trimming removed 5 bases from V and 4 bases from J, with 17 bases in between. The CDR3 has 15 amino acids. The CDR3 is CASSLPSGGIYGYTF. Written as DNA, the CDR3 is TGTGCCAGTAGTCTACCTTCGGGGGGGATCTATGGCTACACCTTC.

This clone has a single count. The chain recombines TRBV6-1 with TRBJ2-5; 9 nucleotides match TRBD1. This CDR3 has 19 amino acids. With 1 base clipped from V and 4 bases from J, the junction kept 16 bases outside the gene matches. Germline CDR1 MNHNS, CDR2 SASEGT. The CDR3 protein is CASSEGVYPNDRGRETQYF. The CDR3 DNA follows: TGTGCCAGCAGTGAAGGCGTTTATCCGAATGACAGGGGGAGAGAGACCCAGTACTTC.

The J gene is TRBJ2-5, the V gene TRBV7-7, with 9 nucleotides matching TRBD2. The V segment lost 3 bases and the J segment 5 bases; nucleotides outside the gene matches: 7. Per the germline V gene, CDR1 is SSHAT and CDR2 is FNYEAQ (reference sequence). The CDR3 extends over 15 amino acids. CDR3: CASSFRPSGEETQYF. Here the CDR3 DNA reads TGTGCCAGCAGCTTTAGGCCTAGCGGGGAGGAGACCCAGTACTTC.